A single sample gave rise to the 25 T cell receptor beta chains below, sequenced in a study of shared clonotypes between healthy human individuals. The protocol was immunoSEQ multiplex PCR, while the TCRdb copy is restricted to in-frame clones and leaves out a portion. The top ten hold 0.39% of the sample, which has approximately 2.1 million clones, 85% to 95% seen once. The material sequenced was naive CD4+ T cells from PBMCs. Documented subset: CD45RA+ positively selected. These TCRs come from a man younger than 30 in good health. Some clones in this sample may be carry-over from other donors' samples.

This chain joins TRBV7-9 and TRBJ1-5; possibly TRBD1 for D (5 bases). CDR1 is SEHNR and CDR2 is FQNEAQ in the germline V gene (reference sequence). Deletions cut 6 bases from V and 6 bases from J, with 15 bases between. The CDR3 runs to 14 residues. CDR3 sequence (DNA): TGTGCCAGCAGAGCGCGGGGGAGGGGTCAGCCCCAGCATTTT. Its protein is CASRARGRGQPQHF.

The CDR3 loop reads CASSRGAALNTEAFF. CDR3 in DNA: TGCGCCAGCAGCCGAGGGGCAGCTTTGAACACTGAAGCTTTCTTT. The chain links TRBV4-1 to TRBJ1-1, with D possibly being TRBD1 (5 bases). Germline-derived CDR1 and CDR2 are MGHRA and YSYEKL. The length of the CDR3 is 15 residues. Trimming pared 4 bases from V and 0 bases from J, leaving 12 bases between.

V gene TRBV6-5 combines with J gene TRBJ1-6, with D perhaps TRBD1 (5 bases). This CDR3 is built from 15 residues. Trimming stripped 9 bases from V and 8 bases from J, with 20 bases between. Germline V gives CDR1 MNHEY, CDR2 SVGAGI. This chain's CDR3 is CARVLQVAGDSPLHF. In DNA, the CDR3 is TGTGCCAGGGTCCTACAGGTTGCGGGAGATTCACCCCTCCACTTT.

This chain links TRBV14 with TRBJ2-1; no clear D. Per the germline V gene, CDR1 is SGHDN and CDR2 is FVKESK. There are 13 residues in the CDR3. Trimming took off 0 bases at V and 11 bases at J, with 11 bases between the two ends. CDR3 bases: TGTGCCAGCAGCCAAGATCGAGGCCGGCAGCAGTTCTTC. Amino acid sequence: CASSQDRGRQQFF. The full variable domain, in which reference TRBV14 and TRBJ2-1 provide the parts outside the CDR3, is EAGVTQFPSHSVIEKGQTVTLRCDPISGHDNLYWYRRVMGKEIKFLLHFVKESKQDESGMPNNRFLAERTGGTYSTLKVQPAELEDSGVYFCASSQDRGRQQFFGPGTRLTVL.

The chain has TRBV9 and TRBJ2-7; 8 nucleotides align to TRBD1. In germline, CDR1 is SGDLS, CDR2 YYNGEE. The CDR3 spans 16 residues. With V trimmed by 4 bases and J by 6 bases, 15 bases remained unmatched. The CDR3 DNA reads TGTGCCAGCAGCCCCGGACCCCCCGGGACAGGCTCCGAGCAGTACTTC. Its protein product is CASSPGPPGTGSEQYF.

The chain couples TRBV5-1 to TRBJ1-4, with 7 bases aligning to TRBD1. From germline, CDR1 is SGHRS and CDR2 YFSETQ. The J segment lost 5 bases and the V segment lost 1 base, leaving 5 bases of the junction unmatched. The CDR3 sequence is 15 residues long. The CDR3 spells CASSLSGTENEKLFF. The CDR3 DNA sequence: TGCGCCAGCAGCTTGTCTGGGACAGAGAATGAAAAACTGTTTTTT.

This clone appeared a single time. This rearrangement joins TRBV4-2 to TRBJ2-1; the match to TRBD1 covers 8 bases. V lost 0 bases to trimming and J lost 13 bases; unmatched junction nucleotides: 11. Germline values: CDR1 LGHNA, CDR2 YNFKEQ. The CDR3 is 15 amino acids. This chain's CDR3 is CASSQDRTGSPDQFF. In DNA form, the CDR3 reads TGTGCCAGCAGCCAAGATAGGACAGGGTCACCTGACCAGTTCTTC.

The rearrangement links TRBV6-5 to TRBJ2-7; D remains unclear. The V end was cut by 4 bases, the J end by 0 bases, with 10 bases between. Germline V lookup: CDR1 MNHEY, CDR2 SVGAGI. The CDR3 spans 14 residues. CDR3 residues: CASSLFISSYEQYF. Written as DNA, the CDR3 is TGTGCCAGCAGTTTGTTTATCAGCTCCTACGAGCAGTACTTC.

With respect to this clone: Different DNA sequences within this sample yield the same CDR3. The V and J genes are TRBV5-1 and TRBJ2-7; 7 positions match TRBD1. The CDR3 contains 14 residues. CDR1 is SGHRS and CDR2 is YFSETQ in the germline V gene. The V segment lost 1 base and the J segment 3 bases; nucleotides outside the gene matches: 4. CDR3 sequence: CASSLRQGDYEQYF. DNA for the CDR3: TGCGCCAGCAGCTTGAGACAGGGCGACTACGAGCAGTACTTC.

In the case of this clone: At the DNA level, this CDR3 is encoded by other sequences in the same sample as well. The chain joins TRBV5-1 to TRBJ1-1; 9 positions agree with TRBD1. Germline V gene lookup returns CDR1 SGHRS and CDR2 YFSETQ. The CDR3 length is 15 residues. The V gene end was trimmed by 1 base and the J gene end by 3 bases; junction bases not matched to a gene: 4. This CDR3 is CASSLPDRGDTEAFF. CDR3 DNA sequence: TGCGCCAGCAGCTTGCCCGACAGGGGGGACACTGAAGCTTTCTTT. Drawing the rest from reference TRBV5-1 and TRBJ1-1, the complete variable domain is KAGVTQTPRYLIKTRGQQVTLSCSPISGHRSVSWYQQTPGQGLQFLFEYFSETQRNKGNFPGRFSGRQFSNSRSEMNVSTLELGDSALYLCASSLPDRGDTEAFFGQGTRLTVV.

This clone appeared once. This CDR3 is CASSLRAGRDYGYTF. The CDR3 DNA reads as TGTGCCAGCAGTCTGCGGGCAGGGAGGGACTATGGCTACACCTTC. V gene TRBV27 combines with J gene TRBJ1-2, with a tentative D call TRBD1 (5 bases). The V and J ends lost 5 bases and 3 bases respectively, with 16 bases between them. CDR1 and CDR2 (germline): MNHEY, SMNVEV (reference sequence). The CDR3 totals 15 residues.

The J gene is TRBJ1-2, the V gene TRBV28; no reliable D call. Per the germline V gene, CDR1 is MDHEN and CDR2 is SYDVKM. This CDR3 spans 13 amino acids. Trimming took off 6 bases at V and 8 bases at J, with 16 bases between the two ends. The CDR3 DNA follows: TGTGCCAGCAGCTCCCTAACTAGGGAAGGCTACACCTTC. Its translation is CASSSLTREGYTF.

This clone appeared once. Other DNA sequences of this sample code for an identical CDR3. The rearrangement links TRBV5-1 to TRBJ1-2; no firm D call. V lost 0 bases, J lost 4 bases, and 13 bases lay in between. The CDR3 sequence is 15 residues long. Germline CDR1 reads SGHRS; CDR2 reads YFSETQ. CDR3 DNA: TGCGCCAGCAGCTTGGCCGGGGAGCGGAGCTATGGCTACACCTTC. Translating it yields CASSLAGERSYGYTF.

V gene TRBV7-2 combines with J gene TRBJ2-5; 7 bases map to TRBD2. With V trimmed by 4 bases and J by 5 bases, 7 bases remained unmatched. The CDR3 loop spans 14 amino acids. Germline lookup yields CDR1 SGHTA and CDR2 FQGNSA. The CDR3 protein is CASSWGGTRETQYF. The CDR3 DNA follows: TGTGCCAGCAGCTGGGGGGGAACAAGGGAGACCCAGTACTTC.

CDR3 protein: CASSERGGLNTEAFF. The CDR3 DNA follows: TGTGCCAGCAGTGAAAGGGGCGGGCTGAACACTGAAGCTTTCTTT. J is TRBJ1-1 and V is TRBV6-1, with D perhaps matching TRBD1 (5 bases). The ends were cut back, 2 bases at V and 0 bases at J, with 10 bases in the middle. Germline CDR1 reads MNHNS; CDR2 reads SASEGT. The CDR3 sequence is 15 residues long.

This rearrangement joins TRBV20-1 to TRBJ1-3, with unresolved D. The CDR3 runs to 11 residues. The germline gives CDR1 DFQATT, CDR2 SNEGSKA (reference sequence). Trimming took 7 bases from V and 4 from J, leaving 8 bases between them. CDR3: CSGHSGNTIYF. For the CDR3, the DNA is TGCAGTGGACATTCGGGAAACACCATATATTTT.

This sequence joins TRBV7-9 and TRBJ2-2; possibly TRBD1 for D (6 bases). CDR3 length: 14 amino acids. Trimming shortened V by 5 bases and J by 3 bases, and 10 bases separated the two germline ends. Looked up from germline, CDR1 is SEHNR and CDR2 is FQNEAQ (reference sequence). DNA for the CDR3: TGTGCCAGCAGCCCAGGACAGCACACCGGGGAGCTGTTTTTT. Its protein product is CASSPGQHTGELFF. Based on the CDR3 plus reference TRBV7-9 and TRBJ2-2, the full variable domain is DTGVSQNPRHKITKRGQNVTFRCDPISEHNRLYWYRQTLGQGPEFLTYFQNEAQLEKSRLLSDRFSAERPKGSFSTLEIQRTEQGDSAMYLCASSPGQHTGELFFGEGSRLTVL.

The genes are TRBV5-1 and TRBJ2-7; D is unclear. CDR1 SGHRS and CDR2 YFSETQ come from the germline V gene. Between the trimmed V and J ends, which lost 4 bases and 2 bases, there was a span of 16 bases. The length of the CDR3 is 15 residues. CDR3 nucleotides: TGCGCCAGCAGCCCCGAGATAGCAACGACCTACGAGCAGTACTTC. Protein: CASSPEIATTYEQYF.

V is TRBV7-3 and J is TRBJ1-1, with D possibly matching TRBD1 (5 bases). The germline CDR1 and CDR2 sequences are SGHTA and FQGTGA. The ends were cut back, 4 bases at V and 1 base at J, with 10 bases in the middle. The CDR3 length is 14 residues. The CDR3 nucleotides are TGTGCCAGCAGCTCGGGACTTACGAACACTGAAGCTTTCTTT. Translating gives CASSSGLTNTEAFF.

This chain links TRBV19 with TRBJ1-1; D unresolved. Germline V gene lookup returns CDR1 LNHDA and CDR2 SQIVND (reference sequence). This CDR3 region has 15 residues. V lost 4 bases and J lost 6, with 18 bases in between. CDR3 sequence (DNA): TGTGCCAGTAGTACCCCGGTAAGAGGAAAATCTGAAGCTTTCTTT. Translating gives CASSTPVRGKSEAFF.

This clone occurred once. The chain is built from TRBV5-6 and TRBJ2-3, with D tentatively TRBD1 (5 bases). The germline CDR1 and CDR2 sequences are SGHDT and YYEEEE. This CDR3 has 15 amino acids. Trimming pared 0 bases from V and 1 base from J, leaving 9 bases between. The CDR3 loop reads CASSLVQGGTDTQYF. The CDR3 DNA follows: TGTGCCAGCAGCTTGGTTCAGGGCGGCACAGATACGCAGTATTTT. Drawing the rest from reference TRBV5-6 and TRBJ2-3, the complete variable domain is DAGVTQSPTHLIKTRGQQVTLRCSPKSGHDTVSWYQQALGQGPQFIFQYYEEEERQRGNFPDRFSGHQFPNYSSELNVNALLLGDSALYLCASSLVQGGTDTQYFGPGTRLTVL.

As DNA, the CDR3 is TGTGCCAGCTCAGCCCCGGGGCGGGCTACCGCAGATACGCAGTATTTT. Translated, it gives CASSAPGRATADTQYF. The genes are TRBV18 and TRBJ2-3; D assignment may be TRBD1 or TRBD2 (5 bases each). This CDR3 is built from 16 residues. Trimming removed 5 bases from V and 4 bases from J, with 19 bases in between. From germline, CDR1 is KGHSH and CDR2 LQKENI.

The V and J genes are TRBV19 and TRBJ2-5, with a weak D call TRBD2 (6 bases). The V end was cut by 3 bases, the J end by 5 bases, with 13 bases between. CDR1 and CDR2 (germline): LNHDA, SQIVND (reference sequence). The CDR3 consists of 14 residues. DNA for the CDR3: TGTGCCAGTAGTATGGCGGGGAGCAGCGAGACCCAGTACTTC. Amino acid sequence: CASSMAGSSETQYF.

The chain is built from TRBV21-1 and TRBJ2-7; the table assigns TRBD1, which was not confirmed against the DNA. TRBV21-1 is given as a pseudogene. CDR3 length equals 17 residues. The CDR3 protein is CASSNYYGTRDSYEQYF. The CDR3 DNA follows: TGTGCCAGCAGCAACTACTACGGGACAAGGGACTCCTACGAGCAGTACTTC.

This clone was observed once. This chain joins TRBV5-4 and TRBJ2-3, with TRBD2 identical over 13 bases. Per the germline V gene, CDR1 is SGHNT and CDR2 is YYREEE (reference sequence). V dropped 4 bases and J dropped 8; count of bases not matched to a gene: 10. The CDR3 contains 16 residues. The CDR3 nucleotides are TGTGCCAGCAGCCCTTGGACTAGCGGGAGTATGGGTACGCAGTATTTT. The encoded protein is CASSPWTSGSMGTQYF.